This TCR beta chain comes out of a study of blood T cell repertoires in COVID-19 (dated by TCRdb to the early 2020s). Regarding the complete study: The collaborator samples originated in the United States, Italy and Spain and spanned the acute and convalescent phases of COVID-19. The material from the prospective study consisted of cDNA or gDNA derived from T cells, B-cell-depleted T cells, or PBMCs. The dataset comprised deeply sampled blood TCRbeta repertoires from subjects exposed to, actively infected with, or recovered from COVID-19. The repertoires were released in a freely available public database meant as a resource for research on the immune response to SARS-CoV-2. The samples were drawn from two sources: the first 160 participants of the ongoing ImmuneRACE study, and over 950 subjects contributed by 6 global collaborators. A de-identified subject ID, COVID-19 status, age in years and sex were almost always included in the sample metadata. Where HLA class I and class II types were available, the types were taken from metadata supplied by the sample provider, not from assay-based typing.

TCRbeta CDR3 regions were amplified from genomic DNA using the immunoSEQ Assay, a bias-controlled multiplex PCR. From the authors' description of their analysis: The number of nucleated cells in each sample was estimated by amplification of reference gene primers within the assay. To quantify the absolute abundance of each unique TCRbeta CDR3 rearrangement, sequence reads were collapsed and filtered. For each sample, productive Simpson clonality was calculated as the square root of Simpson's diversity index across productive rearrangements. TCRdb mirrors the immuneACCESS table, restricted to in-frame sequences. Some clones are absent from its copies; in checked studies, under half trace to an unresolved V gene, and the reason for the others is unknown. The V and J calls and clone size are taken from that table; D and trimming were inferred from the DNA. The table for this sample lists some 320,000 clones; 88% of them were counted only once. 6.9% of the sample is held by the ten biggest clonotypes.

Overall results and qualifications from the work: Clinical and demographic metadata were provided uncurated, with the amount varying by source and participant.

From its cysteine to its phenylalanine, the CDR3 spans 16 amino acids. Just CDR3 DNA is preserved here, 48 bases in frame from base 1. From V the trimming removes 2 bases and from J it removes 2 bases, while the gene matches leave 7 bases of the junction unaccounted for. As encoded in the germline V gene (reference sequence), CDR1 is MNHEY while CDR2 is SMNVEV. Another Seattle source contributed samples from volunteer blood donors who had recovered from COVID-19. Each collaborating institution followed its own protocols to collect whole blood in K2EDTA tubes. For TCRbeta analysis, collaborators shipped samples as frozen whole blood, isolated PBMCs, or DNA extracted from either of those sample types. Note on this clone: What this receptor recognizes is not known. It has no much larger one-base neighbor in the sample; base qualities were not kept.

The rearrangement combines TRBV27 with TRBJ2-7; 9 bases in the middle match TRBD1. Material: peripheral blood. The source of this sequence is a woman aged 25 to 39 who had recovered from COVID-19. DNA sequence: TGTGCCAGCAGTTTAGAGGGACAGGGATTCCCCTACGAGCAGTACTTC. Translated, this gives CASSLEGQGFPYEQYF.